This entry lists 32 T cell receptor beta chains sequenced from one sample in a study of T cell responses to AZD1222 COVID-19 vaccine. TCRdb's copy holds only in-frame clones and misses some; the assay was immunoSEQ multiplex PCR. The data show approximately 110,000 clones, about nine tenths seen once. Here the sequenced sample was peripheral blood, taken on day 0 of AZD1222 vaccination. These TCRs come from an adult in good health.

This chain connects TRBV9 to TRBJ2-7, with a weak D call TRBD2 (6 bases). Trimming took off 0 bases at V and 7 bases at J, with 8 bases between the two ends. Germline CDR1 SGDLS, CDR2 YYNGEE. The CDR3 loop spans 12 amino acids. In DNA form, the CDR3 reads TGTGCCAGCAGCGTAGTGGGGGGAGAGCAGTACTTC. Its translation: CASSVVGGEQYF. The full variable domain, in which reference TRBV9 and TRBJ2-7 provide the parts outside the CDR3, is DSGVTQTPKHLITATGQRVTLRCSPRSGDLSVYWYQQSLDQGLQFLIQYYNGEERAKGNILERFSAQQFPDLHSELNLSSLELGDSALYFCASSVVGGEQYFGPGTRLTVT.

This clone has a handful of counts. V and J are TRBV2 and TRBJ1-2; D is undetermined. Trimming stripped 2 bases from V and 6 bases from J, with 10 bases between. Germline CDR1 reads SNHLY; CDR2 reads FYNNEI. The length of the CDR3 is 13 residues. The CDR3 here is CASSESGRNGYTF. DNA for the CDR3: TGTGCCAGCAGTGAATCCGGGAGGAATGGCTACACCTTC.

The V call is TRBV11-3, the J call TRBJ2-1; D possibly corresponds to TRBD2 (6 bases). V was shortened by 4 bases and J by 10 bases, with 17 bases between the two germline ends. The V gene's germline CDR1 is SGHNT and CDR2 YENEEA. This CDR3 spans 14 amino acids. The CDR3 DNA follows: TGTGCCAGCAGCTCTACGGGGGTTTTGGGGGAGCAGTTCTTC. This translates into CASSSTGVLGEQFF.

The chain employs TRBV6-6 and TRBJ2-7; D is uncertain. The CDR3 loop spans 13 amino acids. V was cut by 4 bases and J by 3 bases, with 10 bases left in between. Germline V gene sequence: CDR1 MNHNY, CDR2 SVGAGI (reference sequence). In nucleotides, the CDR3 is TGTGCCAGCAGTTTTTTACCCGGCTACGAGCAGTACTTC. Amino acid sequence: CASSFLPGYEQYF.

This clone was recorded once. V gene TRBV19 combines with J gene TRBJ1-1; possibly TRBD1 for D (6 bases). CDR1 and CDR2 from the germline V gene are LNHDA and SQIVND (reference sequence). This CDR3 region has 13 residues. Trimming took off 8 bases at V and 2 bases at J, with 12 bases between the two ends. This CDR3 is CASQDRLNTEAFF. CDR3 nucleotide sequence: TGTGCCAGTCAAGACAGGCTCAACACTGAAGCTTTCTTT.

This clone has just one count. V gene TRBV5-1 combines with J gene TRBJ2-1, with 9 bases matching TRBD2. The V gene end was trimmed by 0 bases and the J gene end by 4 bases; junction bases not matched to a gene: 5. CDR3 length equals 16 residues. CDR1 is SGHRS and CDR2 is YFSETQ in the germline V gene. The CDR3 bases are TGCGCCAGCAGCTTGGCTCTCCTAGCGGGATACAATGAGCAGTTCTTC. Protein sequence: CASSLALLAGYNEQFF.

V usage is TRBV5-4 and J usage is TRBJ2-4, with 7 bases lining up with TRBD1. This CDR3 comprises 11 residues. After removal of 6 bases from V and 14 bases from J, the junction contained 8 bases not matched to a gene. The germline CDR1 and CDR2 sequences are SGHNT and YYREEE (reference sequence). CDR3 DNA: TGTGCCAGCACCAGACAGGGTCACAAGTACTTC. Translation: CASTRQGHKYF.

J is TRBJ2-1 and V is TRBV7-9; the match to TRBD2 covers 14 bases. This CDR3 is 15 amino acids long. Germline-derived CDR1 and CDR2 are SEHNR and FQNEAQ (reference sequence). After removal of 6 bases from V and 10 bases from J, the junction contained 8 bases not matched to a gene. The CDR3 coding sequence is TGTGCCAGCAGGCCGGGACTAGCGGGGGCAATCGAGCAGTTCTTC. Residues: CASRPGLAGAIEQFF.

The rearrangement joins TRBV19 to TRBJ1-1; TRBD1 is a possible D gene (5 bases). The CDR3 length is 15 residues. The V gene's germline CDR1 is LNHDA and CDR2 SQIVND (reference sequence). Trimming left V 3 bases short and J 8 bases short, with 19 bases between. The CDR3 protein is CASSINLGVGGEAFF. The CDR3 nucleotides read TGTGCCAGTAGTATCAATCTCGGTGTTGGGGGGGAAGCTTTCTTT.

V gene TRBV5-5 combines with J gene TRBJ2-3; D assignment may be TRBD1 or TRBD2 (5 bases each). Germline lookup yields CDR1 SGHKS and CDR2 YYEKEE (reference sequence). The CDR3 length is 16 residues. The V end was cut by 6 bases, the J end by 4 bases, with 21 bases between. The CDR3 protein is CASTSMLDGGADTQYF. CDR3 DNA: TGTGCCAGCACCTCAATGCTAGATGGGGGAGCAGATACGCAGTATTTT.

This chain uses TRBV21-1 with TRBJ1-4; whether TRBD1, the table's D call, matches the DNA was not checked. TRBV21-1 is noted as a pseudogene. The length of the CDR3 is 17 residues. CDR3 bases: TGTGCCAGCAGCGAAAGGAGGGACAGGGGAAATGGGGAAAAACTGTTTTTT. It yields the protein CASSERRDRGNGEKLFF.

The chain couples TRBV5-5 to TRBJ2-1; 7 bases are shared with TRBD2. Per the germline V gene, CDR1 is SGHKS and CDR2 is YYEKEE (reference sequence). The V segment lost 1 base and the J segment 1 base; nucleotides outside the gene matches: 2. CDR3 size: 15 residues. The CDR3 reads CASSLTSESYNEQFF. The CDR3 DNA reads TGTGCCAGCAGCTTGACTAGCGAGTCCTACAATGAGCAGTTCTTC.

The CDR3 region is CASGPGRADGYTF. CDR3 bases: TGTGCCTCAGGGCCGGGGCGAGCTGATGGCTACACCTTC. The chain couples TRBV19 to TRBJ1-2, with D possibly TRBD1 on 5 matching bases. The CDR3 has 13 residues. V lost 11 bases and J 6 bases, leaving 19 bases between the germline ends. Germline assignment: CDR1 LNHDA and CDR2 SQIVND (reference sequence).

The rearrangement links TRBV5-1 to TRBJ1-6, with a possible D match to TRBD1 (6 bases). This CDR3 has 15 residues. Trimming took off 4 bases at V and 6 bases at J, with 14 bases between the two ends. CDR1 and CDR2 from the germline V gene are SGHRS and YFSETQ. The CDR3 sequence: CASSPINRVNSPLHF. Here the CDR3 DNA reads TGCGCCAGCAGCCCGATAAACAGGGTTAATTCACCCCTCCACTTT.

V is TRBV5-4 and J is TRBJ2-2; D gene uncertain. The CDR3 is 16 residues long. Germline loops: CDR1 SGHNT, CDR2 YYREEE (reference sequence). The V end was cut by 4 bases, the J end by 1 base, with 14 bases between. CDR3 DNA sequence: TGTGCCAGCAGCCCTCGCGGCAGCCTGAACACCGGGGAGCTGTTTTTT. It codes for CASSPRGSLNTGELFF.

In its sample, this clone was seen once. The rearrangement uses TRBV5-4 and TRBJ2-3; tentative D call: TRBD1 (6 bases). The CDR3 contains 15 residues. CDR1 is SGHNT and CDR2 is YYREEE in the germline V gene (reference sequence). V shed 3 bases and J shed 6 bases, with 17 bases lying between them. CDR3: CASSSEGVGDDTQYF. The CDR3 bases are TGTGCCAGCAGCTCCGAGGGGGTGGGTGATGATACGCAGTATTTT.

This rearrangement joins TRBV5-6 to TRBJ1-2; D remains unclear. Trimming took 3 bases from V and 4 from J, leaving 7 bases between them. The CDR3 covers 12 residues. Germline V CDR1 and CDR2: SGHDT, YYEEEE. In DNA, the CDR3 is TGTGCCAGCAGCTCGACGGTCTATGGCTACACCTTC. It specifies CASSSTVYGYTF.

The V and J genes are TRBV13 and TRBJ2-7; D remains unclear. V shed 7 bases and J shed 5 bases, with 12 bases lying between them. The length of the CDR3 is 12 residues. CDR1 is PRHDT, CDR2 FYEKMQ, per germline (reference sequence). DNA of the CDR3: TGTGCCAGCACCGTGGGTCGGGACGAGCAGTACTTC. It is translated as CASTVGRDEQYF.

The chain joins TRBV7-8 to TRBJ2-2; tentative D call: TRBD2 (5 bases). The CDR3 sequence is 15 residues long. Trimming left V 4 bases short and J 6 bases short, with 15 bases between. Germline V lookup: CDR1 SGHVS, CDR2 FQNEAQ. In DNA, the CDR3 is TGTGCCAGCAGCTCGGAGGTGATGGGCGCCGGGGAGCTGTTTTTT. Translating it yields CASSSEVMGAGELFF.

CDR3 amino acids: CASSGWTGGYEQYF. Written as DNA, the CDR3 is TGCGCCAGCAGCGGGTGGACAGGGGGGTACGAGCAGTACTTC. The chain joins TRBV5-1 to TRBJ2-7, with 10 bases that match TRBD1. The CDR3 has 14 residues. Germline CDR1 and CDR2: SGHRS and YFSETQ. With 4 bases clipped from V and 4 bases from J, the junction kept 5 bases outside the gene matches.

The V gene is TRBV6-1, the J gene TRBJ1-1, with D perhaps matching TRBD1 (5 bases). The length of the CDR3 is 14 residues. Germline V lookup: CDR1 MNHNS, CDR2 SASEGT. V lost 3 bases and J lost 4, with 12 bases in between. DNA of the CDR3: TGTGCCAGCAGTGAGGCAGGGTTGGCCACTGAAGCTTTCTTT. Translated: CASSEAGLATEAFF.

V and J are TRBV7-2 and TRBJ2-3; 8 bases line up with TRBD2. The CDR3 totals 15 residues. Looked up from germline, CDR1 is SGHTA and CDR2 is FQGNSA. Germline trimming cut 5 bases from V and 1 base from J; bases unmatched to any gene: 5. CDR3 DNA sequence: TGTGCCAGCAGCAGCCGGCGGGGGGGCACAGATACGCAGTATTTT. This sequence encodes CASSSRRGGTDTQYF. The full variable domain, completed using reference TRBV7-2 and TRBJ2-3, is GAGVSQSPSNKVTEKGKDVELRCDPISGHTALYWYRQSLGQGLEFLIYFQGNSAPDKSGLPSDRFSAERTGGSVSTLTIQRTQQEDSAVYLCASSSRRGGTDTQYFGPGTRLTVL.

The gene calls are TRBV10-3 and TRBJ1-2; 7 nucleotides agree with TRBD1. Germline assignment: CDR1 ENHRY and CDR2 SYGVKD. CDR3 length: 13 amino acids. J lost 7 bases, V lost 10 bases, and 12 bases had no gene match. For the CDR3, the DNA is TGTGCCAGCAGGGGGGCCAGGGAGGGTGGCTACACCTTC. Translation gives CASRGAREGGYTF.

This chain joins TRBV7-8 and TRBJ2-7; TRBD2 is a possible D gene (5 bases). Looked up from germline, CDR1 is SGHVS and CDR2 is FQNEAQ. V was clipped by 3 bases and J by 0 bases, with 12 bases between them. The CDR3 runs 15 residues. The chain's CDR3 is CASSFPSSTSYEQYF. The CDR3 bases are TGTGCCAGCAGCTTTCCTAGCTCCACCTCCTACGAGCAGTACTTC.

The rearrangement uses TRBV4-1 and TRBJ1-2; D is possibly TRBD1 (6 bases). The length of the CDR3 is 17 residues. The V end was cut by 0 bases, the J end by 7 bases, with 21 bases between. Germline loops: CDR1 MGHRA, CDR2 YSYEKL. CDR3 coding DNA: TGCGCCAGCAGCCAAGAAGTAGGAAAAGGGTGGGGGCTTGGCTACACCTTC. Translated, it gives CASSQEVGKGWGLGYTF.

This clone was seen once. This chain joins TRBV7-9 and TRBJ1-6; 7 bases align to TRBD1. Germline CDR1 SEHNR, CDR2 FQNEAQ (reference sequence). This CDR3 is 15 amino acids long. With 11 bases clipped from V and 10 bases from J, the junction kept 17 bases outside the gene matches. The DNA for the CDR3 is TGTGCCCACAGGGGAAACGCGGAGTCCGGGTCACCCCTCCACTTT. Amino acid sequence: CAHRGNAESGSPLHF.

The V call is TRBV5-6, the J call TRBJ1-1; a weak D match, TRBD1 (5 bases). The V and J ends lost 1 base and 0 bases respectively, with 13 bases between them. The germline gives CDR1 SGHDT, CDR2 YYEEEE. This CDR3 has 16 residues. DNA for the CDR3: TGTGCCAGCAGCTTGAGACAGTCTATCATGAACACTGAAGCTTTCTTT. It is translated as CASSLRQSIMNTEAFF.

This chain joins TRBV5-4 and TRBJ2-7; perhaps TRBD2 as D (6 bases). The CDR3 covers 14 residues. V shed 4 bases and J shed 1 base, with 12 bases lying between them. The germline CDR1 and CDR2 sequences are SGHNT and YYREEE (reference sequence). The CDR3 loop reads CASSASRGSYEQYF. CDR3 in DNA: TGTGCCAGCAGCGCATCCCGGGGGTCCTACGAGCAGTACTTC.

This sequence joins TRBV5-1 and TRBJ2-5; D gene unclear. The germline V and J ends were trimmed by 3 bases and 2 bases, with 14 bases remaining between them. CDR1 is SGHRS and CDR2 is YFSETQ in the germline V gene. The CDR3 contains 15 residues. The CDR3 protein is CASSSTRVKQETQYF. As DNA, the CDR3 is TGCGCCAGCAGCTCCACTCGGGTAAAACAAGAGACCCAGTACTTC.

V and J are TRBV19 and TRBJ2-1, with 8 bases matching TRBD1. The CDR3 totals 14 residues. After removal of 5 bases from V and 4 bases from J, the junction contained 4 bases not matched to a gene. The V gene's germline CDR1 is LNHDA and CDR2 SQIVND (reference sequence). The CDR3 reads CASSPGQAYNEQFF. In DNA form, the CDR3 reads TGTGCCAGTAGTCCGGGACAGGCATACAATGAGCAGTTCTTC.

This clone was counted a few times. The genes are TRBV30 and TRBJ1-1; TRBD1 is a possible D gene (6 bases). The CDR3 runs 14 residues. Germline CDR1 and CDR2: GTSNPN and SVGIG (reference sequence). CDR3 nucleotide sequence: TGTGCTTTCTACCCCCGGGACAAGAACACTGAAGCTTTCTTT. This sequence encodes CAFYPRDKNTEAFF.

The CDR3 protein is CASSLVPFGTSGSPSTDTQYF. The CDR3 DNA follows: TGTGCCAGCAGCCTAGTCCCCTTTGGGACTAGCGGATCTCCTAGCACAGATACGCAGTATTTT. The genes are TRBV28 and TRBJ2-3; 11 bases are a match to TRBD2. The CDR3 consists of 21 residues. V shed 6 bases and J 0 bases; nucleotides not matched to a gene: 20. Germline loops: CDR1 MDHEN, CDR2 SYDVKM. The variable domain in full, with the rest retrieved from reference TRBV28 and TRBJ2-3, is DVKVTQSSRYLVKRTGEKVFLECVQDMDHENMFWYRQDPGLGLRLIYFSYDVKMKEKGDIPEGYSVSREKKERFSLILESASTNQTSMYLCASSLVPFGTSGSPSTDTQYFGPGTRLTVL.